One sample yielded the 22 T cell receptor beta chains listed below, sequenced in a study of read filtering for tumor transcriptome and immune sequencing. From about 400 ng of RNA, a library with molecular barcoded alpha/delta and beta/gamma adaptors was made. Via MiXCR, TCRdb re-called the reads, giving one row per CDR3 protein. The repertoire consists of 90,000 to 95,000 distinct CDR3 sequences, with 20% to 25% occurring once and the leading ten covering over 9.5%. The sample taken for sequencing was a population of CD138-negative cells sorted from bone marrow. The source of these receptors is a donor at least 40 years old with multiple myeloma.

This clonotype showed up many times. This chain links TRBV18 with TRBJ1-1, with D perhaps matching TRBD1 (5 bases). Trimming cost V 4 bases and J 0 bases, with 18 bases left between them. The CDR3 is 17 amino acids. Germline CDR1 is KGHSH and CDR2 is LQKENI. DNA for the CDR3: TGTGCCAGCTCACTCTACGGGGACCCCCGCATGAACACTGAAGCTTTCTTT. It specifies CASSLYGDPRMNTEAFF. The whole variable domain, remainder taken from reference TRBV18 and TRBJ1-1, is NAGVMQNPRHLVRRRGQEARLRCSPMKGHSHVYWYRQLPEEGLKFMVYLQKENIIDESGMPKERFSAEFPKEGPSILRIQQVVRGDSAAYFCASSLYGDPRMNTEAFFGQGTRLTVV.

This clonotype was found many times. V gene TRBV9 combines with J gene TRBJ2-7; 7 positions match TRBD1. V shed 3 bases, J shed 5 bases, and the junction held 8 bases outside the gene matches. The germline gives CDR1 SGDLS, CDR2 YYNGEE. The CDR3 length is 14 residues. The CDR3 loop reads CASSGRDSTNEQYF. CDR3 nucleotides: TGTGCCAGCAGCGGCCGGGACAGTACTAACGAGCAGTACTTC.

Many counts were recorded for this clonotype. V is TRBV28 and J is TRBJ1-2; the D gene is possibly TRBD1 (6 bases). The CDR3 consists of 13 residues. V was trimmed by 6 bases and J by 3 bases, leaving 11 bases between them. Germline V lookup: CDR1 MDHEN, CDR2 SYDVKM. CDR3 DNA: TGTGCCAGCAGAATCGGGGGCGACTATGGCTACACCTTC. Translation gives CASRIGGDYGYTF.

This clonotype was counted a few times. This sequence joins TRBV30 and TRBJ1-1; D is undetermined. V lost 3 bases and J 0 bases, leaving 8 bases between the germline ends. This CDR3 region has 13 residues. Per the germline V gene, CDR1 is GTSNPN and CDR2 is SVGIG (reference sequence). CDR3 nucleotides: TGTGCCTGGAGAACAGTACTGAACACTGAAGCTTTCTTT. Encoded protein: CAWRTVLNTEAFF.

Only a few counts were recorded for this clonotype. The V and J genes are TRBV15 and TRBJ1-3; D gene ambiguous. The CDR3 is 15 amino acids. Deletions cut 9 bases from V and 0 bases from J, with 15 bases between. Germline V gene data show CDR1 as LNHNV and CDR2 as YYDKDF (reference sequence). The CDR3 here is CATDDSRFSGNTIYF. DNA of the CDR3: TGTGCCACTGACGATAGCCGATTCTCTGGAAACACCATATATTTT.

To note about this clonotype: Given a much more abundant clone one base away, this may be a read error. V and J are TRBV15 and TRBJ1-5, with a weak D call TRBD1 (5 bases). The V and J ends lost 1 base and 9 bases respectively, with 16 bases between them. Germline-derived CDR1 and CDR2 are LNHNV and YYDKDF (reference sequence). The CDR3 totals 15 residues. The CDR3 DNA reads TGTGCCACCAGCAGAGGGGGCGCGGTAGATCGGCCCCAGCATTTT. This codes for CATSRGGAVDRPQHF.

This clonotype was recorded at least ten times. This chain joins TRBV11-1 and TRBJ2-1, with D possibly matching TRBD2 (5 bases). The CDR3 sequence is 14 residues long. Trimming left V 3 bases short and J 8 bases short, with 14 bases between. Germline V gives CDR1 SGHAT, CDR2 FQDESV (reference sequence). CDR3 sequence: CASSLRTLRDEQFF. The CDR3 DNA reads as TGTGCCAGCAGCTTGAGGACGCTGAGGGATGAGCAGTTCTTC.

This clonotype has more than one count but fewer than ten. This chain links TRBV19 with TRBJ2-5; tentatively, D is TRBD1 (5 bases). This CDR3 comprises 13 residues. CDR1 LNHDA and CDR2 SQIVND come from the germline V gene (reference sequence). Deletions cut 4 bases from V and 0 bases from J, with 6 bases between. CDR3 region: CASSKTDQETQYF. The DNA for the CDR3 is TGTGCCAGTAGTAAGACAGACCAAGAGACCCAGTACTTC.

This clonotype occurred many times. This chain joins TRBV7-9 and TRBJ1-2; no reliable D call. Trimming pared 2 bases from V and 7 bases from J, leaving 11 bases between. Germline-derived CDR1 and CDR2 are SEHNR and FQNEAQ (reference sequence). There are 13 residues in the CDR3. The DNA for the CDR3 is TGTGCCAGCAGCTTAAATTTAGACGTTGGCTACACCTTC. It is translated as CASSLNLDVGYTF.

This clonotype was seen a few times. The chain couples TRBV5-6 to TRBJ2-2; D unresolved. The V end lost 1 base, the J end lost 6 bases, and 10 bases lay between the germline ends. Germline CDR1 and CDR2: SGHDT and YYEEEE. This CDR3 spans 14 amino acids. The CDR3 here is CASSLLSFSGELFF. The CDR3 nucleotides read TGTGCCAGCAGCTTGTTATCCTTCTCCGGGGAGCTGTTTTTT.

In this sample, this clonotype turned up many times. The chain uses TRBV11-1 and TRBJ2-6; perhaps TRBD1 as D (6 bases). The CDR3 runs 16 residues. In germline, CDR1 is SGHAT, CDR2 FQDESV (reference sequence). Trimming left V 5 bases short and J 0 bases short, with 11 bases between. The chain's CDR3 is CASSPDRFSGANVLTF. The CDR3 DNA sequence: TGTGCCAGCAGCCCCGACAGGTTCTCTGGGGCCAACGTCCTGACTTTC.

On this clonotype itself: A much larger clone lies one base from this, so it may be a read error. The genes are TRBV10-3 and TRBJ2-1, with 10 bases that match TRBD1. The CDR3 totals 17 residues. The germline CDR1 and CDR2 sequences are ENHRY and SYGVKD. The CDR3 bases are TGTGCCATCAGTGTCAATGGCGGGGGACAGGGGAGCAATGGGCAGTTCTTC. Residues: CAISVNGGGQGSNGQFF.

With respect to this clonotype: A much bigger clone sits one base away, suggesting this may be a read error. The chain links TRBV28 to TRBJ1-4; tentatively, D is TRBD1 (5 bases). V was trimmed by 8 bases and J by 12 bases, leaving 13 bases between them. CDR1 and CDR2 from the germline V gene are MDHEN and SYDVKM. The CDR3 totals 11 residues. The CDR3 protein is CASSGADELFF. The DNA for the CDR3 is TGTGCCAGCTCCGGGGCAGACGAACTGTTTTTT.

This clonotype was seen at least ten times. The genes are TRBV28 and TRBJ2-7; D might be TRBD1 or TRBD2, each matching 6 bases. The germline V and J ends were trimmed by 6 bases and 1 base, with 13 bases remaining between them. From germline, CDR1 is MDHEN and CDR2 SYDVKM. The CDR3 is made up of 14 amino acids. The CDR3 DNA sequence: TGTGCCAGCAGGGTCCAGGGGAGGTCCTACGAGCAGTACTTC. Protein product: CASRVQGRSYEQYF.

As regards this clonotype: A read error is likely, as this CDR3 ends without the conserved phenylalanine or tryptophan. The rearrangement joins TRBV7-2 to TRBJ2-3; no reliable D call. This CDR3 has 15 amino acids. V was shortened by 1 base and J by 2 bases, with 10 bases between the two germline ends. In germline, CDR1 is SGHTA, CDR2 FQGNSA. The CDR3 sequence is CASSLVRASTDTQYL. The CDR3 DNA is TGTGCCAGCAGCTTAGTCCGGGCTTCCACAGATACGCAGTATCTT.

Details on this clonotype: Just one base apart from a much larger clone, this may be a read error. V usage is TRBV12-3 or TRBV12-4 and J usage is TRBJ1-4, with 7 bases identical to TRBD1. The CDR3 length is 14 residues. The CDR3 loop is CASSRRQGGEKLLF. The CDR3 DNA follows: TGTGCCAGCAGTCGCCGACAGGGAGGTGAAAAACTGCTTTTT.

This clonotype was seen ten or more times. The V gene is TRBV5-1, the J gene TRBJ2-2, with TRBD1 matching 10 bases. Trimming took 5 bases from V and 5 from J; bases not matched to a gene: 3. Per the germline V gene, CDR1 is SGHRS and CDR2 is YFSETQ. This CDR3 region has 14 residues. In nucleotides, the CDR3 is TGCGCCAGCAGGACGGGACAGGGGACCGGGGAGCTGTTTTTT. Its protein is CASRTGQGTGELFF.

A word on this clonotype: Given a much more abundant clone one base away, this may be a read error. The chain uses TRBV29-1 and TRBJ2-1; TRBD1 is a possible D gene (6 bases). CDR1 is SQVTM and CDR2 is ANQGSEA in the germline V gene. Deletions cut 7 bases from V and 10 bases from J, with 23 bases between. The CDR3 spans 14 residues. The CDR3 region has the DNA TGCAGCGGAGAACTGGCAGGGGCCTGCCGCGAGCAGTTCTTC. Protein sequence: CSGELAGACREQFF.

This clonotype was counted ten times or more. The CDR3 loop is CASTEKGSTDTQYF. The CDR3 bases are TGTGCCAGCACCGAGAAGGGTAGCACAGATACGCAGTATTTT. This chain connects TRBV6-5 to TRBJ2-3, with D uncertain. Germline V gene lookup returns CDR1 MNHEY and CDR2 SVGAGI. CDR3 length: 14 amino acids. Trimming left V 7 bases short and J 0 bases short, with 11 bases between.

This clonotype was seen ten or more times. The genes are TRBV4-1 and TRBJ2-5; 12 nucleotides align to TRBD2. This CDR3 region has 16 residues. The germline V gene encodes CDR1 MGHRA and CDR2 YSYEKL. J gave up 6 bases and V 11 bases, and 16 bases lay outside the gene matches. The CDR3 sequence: CAYSPSGGAGPKTQYF. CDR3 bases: TGCGCCTATTCGCCTAGCGGGGGGGCGGGCCCCAAGACCCAGTACTTC.

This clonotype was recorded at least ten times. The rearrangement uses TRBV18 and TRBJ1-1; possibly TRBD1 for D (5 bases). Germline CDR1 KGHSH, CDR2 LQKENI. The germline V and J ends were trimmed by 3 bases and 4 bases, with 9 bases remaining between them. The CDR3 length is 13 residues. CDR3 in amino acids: CASSPPGSTEAFF. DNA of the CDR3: TGTGCCAGCTCACCCCCAGGGAGCACTGAAGCTTTCTTT.

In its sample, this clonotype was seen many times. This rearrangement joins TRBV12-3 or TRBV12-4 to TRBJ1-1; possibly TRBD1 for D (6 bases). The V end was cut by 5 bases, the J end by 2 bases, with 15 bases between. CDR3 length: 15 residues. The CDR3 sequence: CASSHPDRANTEAFF. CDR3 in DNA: TGTGCCAGCAGTCACCCGGACAGAGCCAACACTGAAGCTTTCTTT.